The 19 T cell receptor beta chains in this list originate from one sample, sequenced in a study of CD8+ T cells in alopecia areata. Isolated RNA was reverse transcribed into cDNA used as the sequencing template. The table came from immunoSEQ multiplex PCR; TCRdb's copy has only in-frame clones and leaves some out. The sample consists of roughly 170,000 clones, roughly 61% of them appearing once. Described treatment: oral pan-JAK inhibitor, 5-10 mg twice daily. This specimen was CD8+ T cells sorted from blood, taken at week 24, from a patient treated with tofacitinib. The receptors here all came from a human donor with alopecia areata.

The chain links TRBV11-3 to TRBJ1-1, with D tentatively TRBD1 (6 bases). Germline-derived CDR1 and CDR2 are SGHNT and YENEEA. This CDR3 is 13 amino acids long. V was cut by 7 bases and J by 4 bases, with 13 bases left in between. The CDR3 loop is CASTGPGATEAFF. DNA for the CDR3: TGTGCCAGCACTGGCCCGGGGGCCACTGAAGCTTTCTTT.

CDR3 residues: CATSREVSPTGELFF. The CDR3 nucleotides read TGTGCCACCAGCAGAGAGGTTAGCCCCACCGGGGAGCTGTTTTTT. V and J are TRBV15 and TRBJ2-2; the D is unclear. The V end lost 0 bases, the J end lost 4 bases, and 9 bases lay between the germline ends. The CDR3 contains 15 residues. Germline V gene data show CDR1 as LNHNV and CDR2 as YYDKDF (reference sequence).

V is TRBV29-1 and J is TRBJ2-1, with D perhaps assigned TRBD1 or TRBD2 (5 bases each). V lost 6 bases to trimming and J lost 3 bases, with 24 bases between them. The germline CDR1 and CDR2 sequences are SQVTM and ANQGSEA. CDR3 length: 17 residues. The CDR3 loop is CSVELQDRDGFYNEQFF. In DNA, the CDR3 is TGCAGCGTGGAATTGCAAGACCGGGACGGTTTCTACAATGAGCAGTTCTTC.

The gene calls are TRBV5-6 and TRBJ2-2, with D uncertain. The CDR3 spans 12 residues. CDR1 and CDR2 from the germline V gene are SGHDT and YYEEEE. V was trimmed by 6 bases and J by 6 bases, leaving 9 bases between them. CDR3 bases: TGTGCCAGCACCCTCTATTCCGGGGAGCTGTTTTTT. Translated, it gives CASTLYSGELFF.

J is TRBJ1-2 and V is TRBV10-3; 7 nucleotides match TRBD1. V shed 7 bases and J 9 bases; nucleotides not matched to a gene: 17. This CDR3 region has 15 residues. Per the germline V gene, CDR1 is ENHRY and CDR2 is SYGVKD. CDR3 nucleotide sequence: TGTGCCATCACCGGAGGACAGGAGTCCTTGTTTCGCTACACCTTC. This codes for CAITGGQESLFRYTF.

The CDR3 reads CASSSGTGATEAFF. The CDR3, as DNA: TGCGCCAGCAGCTCCGGGACAGGGGCCACTGAAGCTTTCTTT. The chain employs TRBV5-1 and TRBJ1-1, with 10 bases aligning to TRBD1. CDR1 and CDR2 (germline): SGHRS, YFSETQ. This CDR3 is built from 14 residues. V lost 3 bases and J lost 4; bases outside the gene matches: 3.

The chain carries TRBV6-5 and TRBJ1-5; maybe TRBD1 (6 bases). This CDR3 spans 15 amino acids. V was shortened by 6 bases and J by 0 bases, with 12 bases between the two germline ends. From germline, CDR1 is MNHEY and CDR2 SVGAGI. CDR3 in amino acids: CASRRPGDSNQPQHF. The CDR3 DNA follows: TGTGCCAGCAGGAGACCAGGGGATAGCAATCAGCCCCAGCATTTT.

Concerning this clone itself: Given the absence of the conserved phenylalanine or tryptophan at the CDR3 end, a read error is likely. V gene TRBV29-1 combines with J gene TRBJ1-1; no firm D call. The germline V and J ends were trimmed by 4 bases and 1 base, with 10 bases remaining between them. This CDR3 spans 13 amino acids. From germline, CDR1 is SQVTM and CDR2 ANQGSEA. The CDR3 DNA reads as TGCAGCGTTGTGCGGGGTCCGAACACTGAAGCTTTCTCT. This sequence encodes CSVVRGPNTEAFS.

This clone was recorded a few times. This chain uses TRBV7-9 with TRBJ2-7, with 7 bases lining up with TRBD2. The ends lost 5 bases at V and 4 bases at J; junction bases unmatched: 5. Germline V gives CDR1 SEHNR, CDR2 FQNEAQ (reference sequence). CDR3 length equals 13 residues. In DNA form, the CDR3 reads TGTGCCAGCAGCACCGGGACTACTTACGAGCAGTACTTC. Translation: CASSTGTTYEQYF.

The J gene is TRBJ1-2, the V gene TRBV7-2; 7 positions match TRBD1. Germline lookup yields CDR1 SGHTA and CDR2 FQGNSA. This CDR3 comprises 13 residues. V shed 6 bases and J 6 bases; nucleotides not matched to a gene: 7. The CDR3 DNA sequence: TGTGCCAGCAGGATGACAGGGACTCATGGCTACACCTTC. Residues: CASRMTGTHGYTF.

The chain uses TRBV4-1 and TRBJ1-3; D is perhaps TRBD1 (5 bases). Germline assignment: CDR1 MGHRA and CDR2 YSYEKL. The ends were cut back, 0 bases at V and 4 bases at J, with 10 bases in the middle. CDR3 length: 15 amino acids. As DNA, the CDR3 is TGCGCCAGCAGCCAAGATAAAGGGGACGGAAACACCATATATTTT. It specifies CASSQDKGDGNTIYF.

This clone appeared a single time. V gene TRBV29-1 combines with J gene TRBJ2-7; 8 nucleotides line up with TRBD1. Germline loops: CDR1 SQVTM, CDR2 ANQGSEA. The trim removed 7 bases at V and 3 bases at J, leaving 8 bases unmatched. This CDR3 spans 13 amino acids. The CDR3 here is CSARHRGVYEQYF. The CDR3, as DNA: TGCAGCGCCAGGCACAGGGGGGTCTACGAGCAGTACTTC.

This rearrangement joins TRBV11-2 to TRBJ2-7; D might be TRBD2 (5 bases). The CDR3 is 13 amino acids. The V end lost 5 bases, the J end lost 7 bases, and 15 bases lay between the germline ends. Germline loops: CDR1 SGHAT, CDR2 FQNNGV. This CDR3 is CASSPDYAGEQYF. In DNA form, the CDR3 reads TGTGCCAGCAGCCCCGACTACGCCGGGGAGCAGTACTTC.

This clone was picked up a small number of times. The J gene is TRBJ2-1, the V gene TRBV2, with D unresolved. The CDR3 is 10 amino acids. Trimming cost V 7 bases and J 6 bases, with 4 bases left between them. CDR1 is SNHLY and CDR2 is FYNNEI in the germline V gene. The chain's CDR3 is CASIGNEQFF. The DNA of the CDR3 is TGTGCCAGCATTGGCAATGAGCAGTTCTTC. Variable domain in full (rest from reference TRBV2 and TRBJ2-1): EPEVTQTPSHQVTQMGQEVILRCVPISNHLYFYWYRQILGQKVEFLVSFYNNEISEKSEIFDDQFSVERPDGSNFTLKIRSTKLEDSAMYFCASIGNEQFFGPGTRLTVL.

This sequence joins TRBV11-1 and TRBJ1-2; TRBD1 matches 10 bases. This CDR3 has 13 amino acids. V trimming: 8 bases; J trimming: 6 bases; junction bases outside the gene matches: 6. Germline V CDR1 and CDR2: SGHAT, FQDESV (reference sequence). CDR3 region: CASDAGTGDGYTF. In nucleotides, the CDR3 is TGTGCCAGCGACGCCGGGACAGGGGATGGCTACACCTTC.

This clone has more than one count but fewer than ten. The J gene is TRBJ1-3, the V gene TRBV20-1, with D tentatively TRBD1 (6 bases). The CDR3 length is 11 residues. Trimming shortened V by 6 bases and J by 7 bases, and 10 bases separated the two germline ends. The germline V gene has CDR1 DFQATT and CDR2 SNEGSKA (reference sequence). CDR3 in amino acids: CSATTGNTIYF. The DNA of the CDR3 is TGCAGTGCCACCACAGGGAACACCATATATTTT.

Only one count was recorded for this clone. The CDR3 DNA reads TGTGCCACCAGCATAAGTTGGAGTGAGTCTAGCACAGATACGCAGTATTTT. It specifies CATSISWSESSTDTQYF. This rearrangement joins TRBV15 to TRBJ2-3, with no clear D. CDR1 is LNHNV and CDR2 is YYDKDF in the germline V gene (reference sequence). V was pared by 4 bases and J by 0 bases, with 17 bases between. The CDR3 has 17 residues.

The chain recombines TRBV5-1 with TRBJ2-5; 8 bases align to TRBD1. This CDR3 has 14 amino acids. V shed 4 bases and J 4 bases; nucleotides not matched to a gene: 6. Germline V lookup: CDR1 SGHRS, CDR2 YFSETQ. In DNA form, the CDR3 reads TGCGCCAGCAGCGAAACAGGGGGAAGAGAGACCCAGTACTTC. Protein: CASSETGGRETQYF.

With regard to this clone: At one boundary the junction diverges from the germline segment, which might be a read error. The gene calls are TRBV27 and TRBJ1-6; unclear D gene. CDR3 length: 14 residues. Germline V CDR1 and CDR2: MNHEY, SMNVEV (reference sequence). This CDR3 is CASSLSVYNSLLHF. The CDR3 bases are TGTGCCAGCAGTTTAAGTGTCTATAATTCACTCCTCCACTTT.